This T cell receptor (beta chain) came from a study of blood T cell repertoires in COVID-19. The wider study: Acute-phase and convalescent COVID-19 samples originated in the United States, Italy and Spain. Sources were T cells, B-cell-depleted T cells, or PBMCs; the material itself was cDNA or gDNA.

This clone was recorded only once. Per the study methods: Estimation of nucleated cell counts relied on the amplification of reference gene primers. The assay was immunoSEQ multiplex PCR, and TCRdb's table has in-frame clones only and misses some. The V and J calls and clone size were taken over from that table, and D and trimming were inferred from the DNA. The sample lists about 47,000 clones; roughly 88% were seen once. The CDR3 length is 13 residues. V was cut by 7 bases and J by 1 base, with 7 bases left in between. The germline V gene has CDR1 SGHNT and CDR2 YENEEA. V gene TRBV11-3 combines with J gene TRBJ2-2; no clear D. Sequenced material: peripheral blood. The source is a man aged 50-59 years with active COVID-19. CDR3 protein: CASTSRNTGELFF. The CDR3 DNA follows: TGTGCCAGCACCTCGCGGAACACCGGGGAGCTGTTTTTT.